Below, one TCR beta chain is given with its context. What it binds is not known. PCR was performed using 60 Vbeta and 13 Jbeta primers. Method: immunoSEQ multiplex PCR; TCRdb's copy keeps in-frame clones and lacks some. The data show approximately 190,000 clones, approximately 84% seen once. Trimming took 0 bases from V and 8 from J, leaving 11 bases between them. Germline CDR1 SEHNR, CDR2 FQNEAQ (reference sequence). This CDR3 contains 14 residues. This entry belongs to a study of cytomegalovirus exposure and HLA in healthy donors. Study overall: The early release's HLA-typed donors yielded tens of millions of unique TCRs. Study-wide points: Some highly shared sequence variants likely arose as a pipeline artifact. A later look showed TCR association rates differing by HLA locus, highest for DRB1 and lowest for HLA-C.

The chain has TRBV7-9 and TRBJ2-1; D perhaps matches TRBD2 (6 bases). The clonotype originates from a boy under 18 in good health and CMV-seronegative. Sequenced input: PBMCs. The CDR3 region has the DNA TGTGCCAGCAGCTTAGCGGCGGGGAGGCATGAGCAGTTCTTC. Translation: CASSLAAGRHEQFF.